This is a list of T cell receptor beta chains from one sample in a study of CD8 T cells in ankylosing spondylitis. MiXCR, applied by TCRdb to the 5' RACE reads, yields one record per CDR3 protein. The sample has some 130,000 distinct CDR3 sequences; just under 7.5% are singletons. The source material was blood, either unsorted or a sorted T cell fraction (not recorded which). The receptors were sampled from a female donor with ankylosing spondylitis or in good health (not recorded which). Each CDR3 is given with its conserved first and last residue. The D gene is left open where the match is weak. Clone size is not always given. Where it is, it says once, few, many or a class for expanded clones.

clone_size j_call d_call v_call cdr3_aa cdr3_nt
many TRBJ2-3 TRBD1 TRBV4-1 CASRAPGQGADTQYF TGCGCCAGCAGGGCTCCGGGACAGGGTGCAGATACGCAGTATTTT
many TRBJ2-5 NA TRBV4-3 CASSQEGSTLETQYF TGCGCCAGCAGCCAAGAGGGGTCTACGCTAGAGACCCAGTACTTC
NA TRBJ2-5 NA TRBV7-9 CASSLVGEQETQYF TGTGCCAGCAGCTTAGTAGGCGAGCAAGAGACCCAGTACTTC
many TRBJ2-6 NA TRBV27 CASSYLPLSSGANVLTF TGTGCCAGCAGTTACCTCCCCCTCTCCTCTGGGGCCAACGTCCTGACTTTC
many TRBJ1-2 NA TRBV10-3 CAISTPRAARGYTF TGTGCCATCAGTACCCCCCGGGCGGCTCGCGGCTACACCTTC
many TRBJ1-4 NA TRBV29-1 CSVSSGEKLFF TGCAGCGTGTCGTCCGGCGAAAAACTGTTTTTT
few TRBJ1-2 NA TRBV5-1 CASSSYQQSKYGHTF TGCGCCAGCAGCTCATACCAACAGAGCAAATATGGCCACACCTTC
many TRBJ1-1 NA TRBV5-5 CASSFNALGEAFF TGTGCCAGCAGCTTCAACGCCCTCGGTGAAGCTTTCTTT
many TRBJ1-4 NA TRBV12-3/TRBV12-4 CASSLQDREKLFF TGTGCCAGCAGCTTACAGGATCGGGAAAAACTGTTTTTT
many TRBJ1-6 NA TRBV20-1 CSALAGASSPLHF TGCAGTGCTCTCGCGGGGGCGAGTTCACCCCTCCACTTT
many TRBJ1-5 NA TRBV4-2 CASSQDGQPGQPQHF TGTGCCAGCAGCCAAGATGGGCAACCCGGGCAGCCCCAGCATTTT
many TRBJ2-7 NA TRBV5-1 CASSLSPSYEQYF TGCGCCAGCAGCTTGTCTCCCTCCTACGAGCAGTACTTC
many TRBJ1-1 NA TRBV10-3 CAISESGGRTEAFF TGTGCCATCAGTGAGTCGGGGGGACGCACTGAAGCTTTCTTT
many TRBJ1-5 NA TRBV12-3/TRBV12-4 CASSNSLGFRPQHF TGTGCCAGCAGTAACTCCCTGGGTTTTCGGCCCCAGCATTTT
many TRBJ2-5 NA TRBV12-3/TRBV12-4 CASSFGGGVETQYF TGTGCCAGCAGTTTCGGCGGGGGCGTAGAGACCCAGTACTTC
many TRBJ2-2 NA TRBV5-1 CASSWTSRGTGELFF TGCGCCAGCAGCTGGACCTCTCGGGGCACCGGGGAGCTGTTTTTT
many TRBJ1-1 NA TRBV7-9 CASSLAKVVMNTEAFF TGTGCCAGCAGCTTAGCGAAGGTGGTGATGAACACTGAAGCTTTCTTT
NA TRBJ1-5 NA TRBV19 CASSILAGNQPQHF TGTGCCAGTAGTATCCTCGCGGGCAATCAGCCCCAGCATTTT
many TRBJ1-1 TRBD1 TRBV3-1 CASSREGAGVIPEAFF TGTGCCAGCAGTCGAGAGGGGGCCGGCGTGATCCCCGAAGCTTTCTTT
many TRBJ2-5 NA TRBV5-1 CASSLVPGAETQYF TGCGCCAGCAGCTTGGTCCCCGGGGCTGAGACCCAGTACTTC
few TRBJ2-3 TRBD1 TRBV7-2 CASSYPQGAADTQYF TGTGCCAGCAGCTACCCACAGGGGGCTGCGGATACGCAGTATTTT
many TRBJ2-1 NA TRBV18 CASSPRPTSSYNEQFF TGTGCCAGCTCACCCCGACCCACAAGCTCCTACAATGAGCAGTTCTTC
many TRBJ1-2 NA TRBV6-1 CASSESGDNYGYTF TGTGCCAGCAGTGAATCTGGGGACAACTATGGCTACACCTTC
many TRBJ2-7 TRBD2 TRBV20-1 CSAPLSGDGEQYF TGCAGTGCACCCCTTAGCGGGGACGGCGAGCAGTACTTC
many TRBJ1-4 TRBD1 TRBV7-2 CASSPGGGGEKLFF TGTGCCAGCAGCCCAGGGGGGGGCGGTGAAAAACTGTTTTTT
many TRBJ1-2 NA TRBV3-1 CASSPYSGTTYGYTF TGTGCCAGCAGCCCTTACTCGGGGACCACCTATGGCTACACCTTC
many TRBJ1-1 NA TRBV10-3 CATVTGQPNTEAFF TGTGCCACCGTGACGGGACAACCGAACACTGAAGCTTTCTTT
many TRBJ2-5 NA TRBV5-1 CASSFPTLQETQYF TGCGCCAGCAGCTTTCCGACTCTACAAGAGACCCAGTACTTC
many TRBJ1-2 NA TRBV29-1 CSADKGEGYTF TGCAGCGCTGATAAGGGGGAAGGCTACACCTTC
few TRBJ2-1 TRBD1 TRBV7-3 CASSLRGQVYNEQFF TGTGCCAGCAGCTTAAGGGGACAGGTGTACAATGAGCAGTTCTTC
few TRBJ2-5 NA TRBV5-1 CASSQRNRQETQYF TGCGCCAGCAGCCAGCGGAATCGCCAAGAGACCCAGTACTTC
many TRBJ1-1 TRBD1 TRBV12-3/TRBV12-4 CASSSQGRSEAFF TGTGCCAGCAGCTCACAGGGGAGGTCTGAAGCTTTCTTT